What follows are 22 T cell receptor beta chains derived from one specimen sequenced in a study of cytomegalovirus exposure and HLA in healthy donors. The study ran its PCR with 60 Vbeta and 13 Jbeta primers. Libraries were prepared by immunoSEQ multiplex PCR; TCRdb keeps only in-frame clonotypes and omits some of them. The sample consists of 130,000 to 150,000 clones, under 80% of them appearing once. The sequencing sample was made of PBMCs. These receptors were taken from a man younger than 35 in good health and CMV-seropositive.

This chain uses TRBV6-5 with TRBJ2-2, with D possibly TRBD2 on 5 matching bases. With 4 bases removed from V and 5 bases from J, the gap between germline ends came to 17 bases. The CDR3 is 16 residues long. CDR1 is MNHEY, CDR2 SVGAGI, per germline. In nucleotides, the CDR3 is TGTGCCAGCAGTTCGCTAGCAGGAAGAGGGACCGGGGAGCTGTTTTTT. As protein: CASSSLAGRGTGELFF.

This chain joins TRBV4-2 and TRBJ2-3; TRBD2 aligns across 7 bases. Germline-derived CDR1 and CDR2 are LGHNA and YNFKEQ. The CDR3 is made up of 16 amino acids. The V gene end was trimmed by 1 base and the J gene end by 5 bases; junction bases not matched to a gene: 9. For the CDR3, the DNA is TGTGCCAGCAGCCAAGCTTCTAGCGGAGATAAAGATACGCAGTATTTT. Translated: CASSQASSGDKDTQYF.

The chain links TRBV10-3 to TRBJ2-7; D unresolved. The CDR3 is made up of 12 amino acids. From germline, CDR1 is ENHRY and CDR2 SYGVKD. The germline V and J ends were trimmed by 2 bases and 9 bases, with 11 bases remaining between them. CDR3 amino acids: CAISETWSGQYF. In DNA form, the CDR3 reads TGTGCCATCAGTGAGACATGGTCGGGGCAGTACTTC.

The chain employs TRBV6-1 and TRBJ2-5; TRBD2 is a possible D gene (6 bases). The DNA end favors TRBJ2-7, so the J call may be wrong. The CDR3 loop spans 13 amino acids. The V gene's germline CDR1 is MNHNS and CDR2 SASEGT. The CDR3 coding sequence is TGTGCCAGCAGTCGGGGGAGCTCCTACGAGCAGTACTTC. Translation gives CASSRGSSYEQYF.

This chain uses TRBV19 with TRBJ2-3; no clear D. Trimming stripped 5 bases from V and 6 bases from J, with 6 bases between. The CDR3 spans 11 residues. CDR1 and CDR2 from the germline V gene are LNHDA and SQIVND (reference sequence). The CDR3 is CASSSFDTQYF. Here the CDR3 DNA reads TGTGCCAGTAGTTCTTTTGATACGCAGTATTTT.

The chain has TRBV4-3 and TRBJ2-1, with D possibly being TRBD1 (5 bases). Germline assignment: CDR1 LGHNA and CDR2 YSLEER. CDR3 length: 13 residues. Trimming shortened V by 0 bases and J by 12 bases, and 12 bases separated the two germline ends. CDR3 region: CASSQEARQMQFF. In DNA form, the CDR3 reads TGCGCCAGCAGCCAAGAAGCACGACAGATGCAGTTCTTC.

This clone was picked up a small number of times. The rearrangement uses TRBV29-1 and TRBJ1-2; 10 positions agree with TRBD1. Germline trimming cut 5 bases from V and 6 bases from J; bases unmatched to any gene: 6. Germline V gene lookup returns CDR1 SQVTM and CDR2 ANQGSEA. This CDR3 has 13 amino acids. CDR3 loop: CSVSQGTGDGYTF. The CDR3 coding sequence is TGCAGCGTTTCCCAGGGGACAGGGGATGGCTACACCTTC.

This clone was observed a single time. This chain uses TRBV29-1 with TRBJ1-2; D ambiguous. CDR1 SQVTM and CDR2 ANQGSEA come from the germline V gene. Trimming took 2 bases from V and 4 from J, leaving 11 bases between them. CDR3 size: 13 residues. The CDR3, as DNA: TGCAGCGTTGAATTGCTCGTCGGCTATGGCTACACCTTC. This codes for CSVELLVGYGYTF.

The chain recombines TRBV19 with TRBJ2-7; 7 bases fit TRBD1. V shed 9 bases, J shed 3 bases, and the junction held 8 bases outside the gene matches. Germline V gene data show CDR1 as LNHDA and CDR2 as SQIVND (reference sequence). This CDR3 is 13 amino acids long. CDR3 coding DNA: TGTGCCAGCCCGGGACAGCAAATCTACGAGCAGTACTTC. It yields the protein CASPGQQIYEQYF.

The chain couples TRBV7-9 to TRBJ1-2, with 9 nucleotides matching TRBD1. The CDR3 runs 15 residues. V gave up 4 bases and J gave up 8 bases; unmatched junction bases: 11. CDR1 is SEHNR and CDR2 is FQNEAQ in the germline V gene (reference sequence). The CDR3 here is CASSSRDRDSGGYTF. CDR3 DNA: TGTGCCAGCAGCTCCCGGGACAGGGATTCGGGAGGCTACACCTTC. Filled out from reference TRBV7-9 and TRBJ1-2, the complete variable domain reads DTGVSQNPRHKITKRGQNVTFRCDPISEHNRLYWYRQTLGQGPEFLTYFQNEAQLEKSRLLSDRFSAERPKGSFSTLEIQRTEQGDSAMYLCASSSRDRDSGGYTFGSGTRLTVV.

The CDR3 nucleotides are TGTGCCAGCATTCACCGGGACAACAGCTTTGAAGCTTTCTTT. Its protein product is CASIHRDNSFEAFF. The chain links TRBV6-5 to TRBJ1-1, with D possibly being TRBD1 (6 bases). Per the germline V gene, CDR1 is MNHEY and CDR2 is SVGAGI. V was clipped by 7 bases and J by 7 bases, with 19 bases between them. This CDR3 is 14 amino acids long.

This clone has more than one count but fewer than ten. The chain combines TRBV10-3 with TRBJ2-1; possibly TRBD1 for D (5 bases). Per the germline V gene, CDR1 is ENHRY and CDR2 is SYGVKD. Trimming cost V 7 bases and J 2 bases, with 9 bases left between them. The CDR3 has 13 amino acids. The CDR3 sequence: CAITTGPYNEQFF. The CDR3 DNA is TGTGCCATCACCACAGGACCCTACAATGAGCAGTTCTTC.

This clone turned up a few times. The chain has TRBV7-8 and TRBJ2-1; 10 bases are shared with TRBD2. V shed 4 bases and J 4 bases; nucleotides not matched to a gene: 7. The CDR3 length is 16 residues. Germline CDR1 reads SGHVS; CDR2 reads FQNEAQ. The CDR3 bases are TGTGCCAGCAGCTCACCACTAGCGGGACTGTACAATGAGCAGTTCTTC. Its protein is CASSSPLAGLYNEQFF.

This clone appeared a few times. The rearrangement joins TRBV6-5 to TRBJ2-7; D not resolved. Trimming took 6 bases from V and 5 from J, leaving 17 bases between them. The CDR3 length is 14 residues. Germline-derived CDR1 and CDR2 are MNHEY and SVGAGI. CDR3 region: CASRPFTRLHEQYF. CDR3 bases: TGTGCCAGCAGGCCCTTCACTCGTTTGCACGAGCAGTACTTC.

The gene calls are TRBV28 and TRBJ2-7; 9 bases align to TRBD2. The CDR3 is 16 amino acids. With V trimmed by 3 bases and J by 0 bases, 6 bases remained unmatched. The germline CDR1 and CDR2 sequences are MDHEN and SYDVKM. The CDR3 sequence is CASSFPSGGTSYEQYF. The CDR3 region has the DNA TGTGCCAGCAGTTTTCCGAGCGGGGGGACCTCCTACGAGCAGTACTTC.

The chain recombines TRBV27 with TRBJ2-4, with 8 bases lining up with TRBD1. This CDR3 has 18 residues. Germline-derived CDR1 and CDR2 are MNHEY and SMNVEV (reference sequence). The V segment lost 0 bases and the J segment 0 bases; nucleotides outside the gene matches: 7. CDR3 in amino acids: CASSLSPRTGIAKNIQYF. CDR3 sequence (DNA): TGTGCCAGCAGTTTATCACCCAGGACAGGGATAGCCAAAAACATTCAGTACTTC.

The table lists this clone with a count of one. The chain is built from TRBV9 and TRBJ2-5; D perhaps matches TRBD1 (6 bases). Trimming shortened V by 0 bases and J by 4 bases, and 10 bases separated the two germline ends. The CDR3 extends over 14 amino acids. The germline gives CDR1 SGDLS, CDR2 YYNGEE. Here the CDR3 DNA reads TGTGCCAGCAGCGTAGCAACAGGGCTAGAGACCCAGTACTTC. Translating gives CASSVATGLETQYF.

The chain employs TRBV5-4 and TRBJ2-7; D is unresolved. Germline lookup yields CDR1 SGHNT and CDR2 YYREEE (reference sequence). Trimming pared 4 bases from V and 3 bases from J, leaving 5 bases between. CDR3 length: 11 amino acids. Written as DNA, the CDR3 is TGTGCCAGCAGCAATTACTACGAGCAGTACTTC. Its translation is CASSNYYEQYF.

The chain is built from TRBV2 and TRBJ1-5; D may be TRBD1 (5 bases). This CDR3 is 14 amino acids long. Germline CDR1 reads SNHLY; CDR2 reads FYNNEI. V gave up 8 bases and J gave up 0 bases, with 11 bases separating them. The CDR3: CASGAGSSNQPQHF. The CDR3 region has the DNA TGTGCCAGCGGGGCGGGATCTAGCAATCAGCCCCAGCATTTT.

The CDR3 region has the DNA TGTGCCAGTCGGGCCGCAGGGGCCGAGCAGTACTTC. Its translation: CASRAAGAEQYF. The chain recombines TRBV2 with TRBJ2-7; the D gene is possibly TRBD1 (6 bases). The CDR3 is 12 residues long. Trimming took 9 bases from V and 6 from J, leaving 15 bases between them. The germline V gene encodes CDR1 SNHLY and CDR2 FYNNEI.

The gene calls are TRBV5-5 and TRBJ2-5; 7 bases line up with TRBD2. The V and J ends lost 4 bases and 2 bases, in that order; junction bases with no gene match: 11. The CDR3 runs 16 residues. The V gene's germline CDR1 is SGHKS and CDR2 YYEKEE (reference sequence). CDR3 protein: CASSPEAGAGQETQYF. The CDR3 DNA reads TGTGCCAGCAGCCCCGAGGCGGGAGCGGGGCAAGAGACCCAGTACTTC.

This clone was observed a handful of times. The chain is built from TRBV19 and TRBJ1-1; D is possibly TRBD1 (5 bases). V lost 3 bases and J 5 bases, leaving 7 bases between the germline ends. The CDR3 is made up of 12 amino acids. The germline gives CDR1 LNHDA, CDR2 SQIVND (reference sequence). The CDR3 region has the DNA TGTGCCAGTAGTATGGGGGGGACTGAAGCTTTCTTT. Protein product: CASSMGGTEAFF.